Listed here are 8 T cell receptor beta chains from one sample, sequenced in a study of T cell responses to AZD1222 COVID-19 vaccine. Using immunoSEQ multiplex PCR, the repertoire was profiled, and TCRdb retains in-frame clones only, with some absent. Of more than 100,000 clones listed, 91% are singletons. The starting material was peripheral blood, obtained on day 0 of AZD1222 vaccination. These receptors all come from an adult in good health.

V usage is TRBV27 and J usage is TRBJ1-5; D ambiguous. Trimming shortened V by 7 bases and J by 0 bases, and 7 bases separated the two germline ends. Germline CDR1 reads MNHEY; CDR2 reads SMNVEV (reference sequence). This CDR3 region has 13 residues. The CDR3 sequence: CASTIFSNQPQHF. The CDR3 coding sequence is TGTGCCAGCACCATCTTTAGCAATCAGCCCCAGCATTTT.

This sequence joins TRBV6-1 and TRBJ2-5; TRBD1 might be the D (5 bases). V lost 3 bases to trimming and J lost 5 bases, with 13 bases between them. Germline assignment: CDR1 MNHNS and CDR2 SASEGT. The CDR3 has 14 amino acids. The chain's CDR3 is CASSDRGLGETQYF. CDR3 sequence (DNA): TGTGCCAGCAGTGATAGGGGCTTAGGTGAGACCCAGTACTTC.

This chain joins TRBV7-2 and TRBJ2-7; D may be TRBD1 (6 bases). This CDR3 is built from 13 residues. Trimming took 5 bases from V and 6 from J, leaving 14 bases between them. Per germline, CDR1 SGHTA and CDR2 FQGNSA. CDR3: CASSQGGRSEQYF. CDR3 nucleotides: TGTGCCAGCAGCCAAGGGGGTCGGAGCGAGCAGTACTTC.

V gene TRBV28 combines with J gene TRBJ1-2, with 7 bases identical to TRBD1. The CDR3 contains 17 residues. Germline V gene sequence: CDR1 MDHEN, CDR2 SYDVKM. V trimming: 6 bases; J trimming: 1 base; junction bases outside the gene matches: 14. As DNA, the CDR3 is TGTGCCAGCAGCGCCTCTCAGGGGGTTCTGGATAACTATGGCTACACCTTC. Protein: CASSASQGVLDNYGYTF.

The V call is TRBV19, the J call TRBJ1-5; 10 bases align to TRBD1. CDR3 length: 14 residues. CDR1 and CDR2 (germline): LNHDA, SQIVND (reference sequence). Trimming cost V 4 bases and J 5 bases; bases outside gene matches: 2. CDR3 nucleotides: TGTGCCAGTAGTACGGGACAGGGGTATCAGCCCCAGCATTTT. This sequence encodes CASSTGQGYQPQHF.

The rearrangement uses TRBV19 and TRBJ2-7; 9 bases agree with TRBD1. The CDR3 sequence is 15 residues long. The V gene end was trimmed by 9 bases and the J gene end by 5 bases; junction bases not matched to a gene: 14. From germline, CDR1 is LNHDA and CDR2 SQIVND (reference sequence). The CDR3 coding sequence is TGTGCCAGCTCTAACCAAAGGACAGGGGATGACGAGCAGTACTTC. It specifies CASSNQRTGDDEQYF.

The J gene is TRBJ1-3, the V gene TRBV5-6, with D possibly being TRBD1 (6 bases). CDR1 SGHDT and CDR2 YYEEEE come from the germline V gene. CDR3 length equals 15 residues. V lost 0 bases and J lost 0, with 7 bases in between. The CDR3 here is CASSLGGPSGNTIYF. Here the CDR3 DNA reads TGTGCCAGCAGCTTGGGGGGGCCCTCTGGAAACACCATATATTTT.

The rearrangement joins TRBV7-8 to TRBJ2-1, with 8 bases lining up with TRBD2. V gave up 4 bases and J gave up 3 bases; unmatched junction bases: 5. CDR3 length equals 15 residues. The V gene's germline CDR1 is SGHVS and CDR2 FQNEAQ. CDR3 loop: CASSYSGAYYNEQFF. The CDR3 DNA reads as TGTGCCAGCAGCTATAGCGGGGCCTACTACAATGAGCAGTTCTTC.